These 19 T cell receptor beta chains were sequenced from one sample in a study of T-cell memory formation after mild COVID-19. TCRdb independently ran MiXCR on the 5' RACE reads; one entry per CDR3 protein. The data show 150,000 to 200,000 distinct CDR3 sequences, under 14% seen once. The sequencing input was PBMCs or a T cell subset sorted from them (not recorded which). The receptors were gathered from a man aged 18 to 30 who had mild COVID-19 (a few samples of this study predate the infection). Cell type and time point are not known.

The rearrangement links TRBV2 to TRBJ1-5; D is uncertain. Between the trimmed V and J ends, which lost 4 bases and 3 bases, there was a span of 7 bases. Germline CDR1 and CDR2: SNHLY and FYNNEI. This CDR3 spans 13 amino acids. As DNA, the CDR3 is TGTGCCAGCAGTGTTGAGACCAATCAGCCCCAGCATTTT. Amino acids: CASSVETNQPQHF.

This clonotype has more than one count but fewer than ten. The chain recombines TRBV12-3 or TRBV12-4 with TRBJ1-5, with no clear D. V was cut by 1 base and J by 7 bases, with 8 bases left in between. This CDR3 is built from 13 residues. The CDR3 coding sequence is TGTGCCAGCAGTTTAGGGTATTGGCAGCCCCAGCATTTT. It codes for CASSLGYWQPQHF.

This clonotype was seen ten or more times. This chain's CDR3 is CASSFPTGANGYTF. CDR3 sequence (DNA): TGTGCCAGCAGCTTCCCGACAGGAGCGAATGGCTACACCTTC. The gene calls are TRBV7-2 and TRBJ1-2; a possible D gene is TRBD1 (6 bases). The length of the CDR3 is 14 residues. V lost 3 bases, J lost 6 bases, and 14 bases lay in between. Germline lookup yields CDR1 SGHTA and CDR2 FQGNSA.

This clonotype was seen only a few times. This chain uses TRBV18 with TRBJ2-1, with 11 bases fitting TRBD2. The trim removed 6 bases at V and 2 bases at J, leaving 9 bases unmatched. The CDR3 is 17 residues long. Germline values: CDR1 KGHSH, CDR2 LQKENI. CDR3 sequence: CASSHYTSGGPYNEQFF. CDR3 coding DNA: TGTGCCAGCTCCCACTACACTAGCGGGGGCCCCTACAATGAGCAGTTCTTC.

In DNA, the CDR3 is TGTGCCACCCGGACTAGCGGGGAGCAGTTCTTC. Translated: CATRTSGEQFF. The chain joins TRBV10-3 to TRBJ2-1; the match to TRBD2 covers 11 bases. The ends lost 10 bases at V and 10 bases at J; junction bases unmatched: 3. Germline V lookup: CDR1 ENHRY, CDR2 SYGVKD. This CDR3 region has 11 residues.

This clonotype was seen ten or more times. The chain joins TRBV5-1 to TRBJ1-3; TRBD1 agrees at 9 bases. Germline-derived CDR1 and CDR2 are SGHRS and YFSETQ. Losses at the gene ends were 0 bases for V and 4 bases for J; bases not matched to a gene: 8. This CDR3 spans 17 amino acids. CDR3 in amino acids: CASSLEVPGQGGNTIYF. CDR3 bases: TGCGCCAGCAGCTTGGAAGTCCCGGGACAGGGAGGAAACACCATATATTTT. Together with reference TRBV5-1 and TRBJ1-3, the CDR3 gives the full variable domain: KAGVTQTPRYLIKTRGQQVTLSCSPISGHRSVSWYQQTPGQGLQFLFEYFSETQRNKGNFPGRFSGRQFSNSRSEMNVSTLELGDSALYLCASSLEVPGQGGNTIYFGEGSWLTVV.

This clonotype was detected a few times. The chain is built from TRBV4-1 and TRBJ1-1, with D uncertain. V gave up 0 bases and J gave up 1 base, with 15 bases separating them. This CDR3 region has 17 residues. Germline lookup yields CDR1 MGHRA and CDR2 YSYEKL. DNA for the CDR3: TGCGCCAGCAGCCAAGAAAAACGGTCGCCTCGGAACACTGAAGCTTTCTTT. It specifies CASSQEKRSPRNTEAFF.

This rearrangement joins TRBV7-2 to TRBJ1-5; tentative D call: TRBD1 (5 bases). This CDR3 region has 13 residues. CDR1 and CDR2 from the germline V gene are SGHTA and FQGNSA. With 4 bases removed from V and 7 bases from J, the gap between germline ends came to 11 bases. CDR3 nucleotide sequence: TGTGCCAGCAGCTACGGGGGGGAGCAGCCCCAGCATTTT. It yields the protein CASSYGGEQPQHF.

This clonotype has a handful of counts. The chain links TRBV7-6 to TRBJ2-3, with D possibly being TRBD1 or TRBD2 (5 bases each). This CDR3 spans 14 amino acids. Trimming cost V 2 bases and J 5 bases, with 11 bases left between them. Germline V lookup: CDR1 SGHVS, CDR2 FNYEAQ. The CDR3 spells CASSLFREQDTQYF. In nucleotides, the CDR3 is TGTGCCAGCAGCTTATTCAGGGAGCAAGATACGCAGTATTTT.

This clonotype was picked up a small number of times. The V call is TRBV20-1, the J call TRBJ1-5; TRBD1 is a possible D gene (5 bases). CDR1 is DFQATT and CDR2 is SNEGSKA in the germline V gene (reference sequence). The length of the CDR3 is 14 residues. The V end lost 5 bases, the J end lost 1 base, and 12 bases lay between the germline ends. The CDR3 is CSAWGRVSNQPQHF. The DNA of the CDR3 is TGCAGTGCTTGGGGCCGTGTCAGCAATCAGCCCCAGCATTTT.

This sequence joins TRBV29-1 and TRBJ2-5; either TRBD1 or TRBD2 may fit D (6 bases each). Germline-derived CDR1 and CDR2 are SQVTM and ANQGSEA. Trimming cost V 5 bases and J 8 bases, with 24 bases left between them. The CDR3 loop spans 15 amino acids. The CDR3 region has the DNA TGCAGCGTTCCAGCTGGGGGCGGGACACTTGGAACCCAGTACTTC. It specifies CSVPAGGGTLGTQYF.

This clonotype was recorded a few times. V usage is TRBV6-2 or TRBV6-3 and J usage is TRBJ2-1, with D possibly TRBD1 on 5 matching bases. The CDR3 runs to 13 residues. The germline CDR1 and CDR2 sequences are MNHEY and SVGEGT. The ends were cut back, 7 bases at V and 3 bases at J, with 10 bases in the middle. In nucleotides, the CDR3 is TGTGCCAGCAAGGAGACAGTCTACAATGAGCAGTTCTTC. Its translation: CASKETVYNEQFF.

The chain uses TRBV5-4 and TRBJ2-5, with 7 nucleotides matching TRBD1. In germline, CDR1 is SGHNT, CDR2 YYREEE (reference sequence). After removal of 4 bases from V and 2 bases from J, the junction contained 2 bases not matched to a gene. CDR3 length equals 13 residues. CDR3 protein: CASSTGQQETQYF. Here the CDR3 DNA reads TGTGCCAGCAGCACGGGACAGCAAGAGACCCAGTACTTC.

This clonotype was observed many times. The chain's CDR3 is CASSSPTGPQYF. The CDR3 DNA reads as TGTGCCAGCAGTTCCCCGACAGGGCCCCAGTATTTT. V is TRBV7-6 and J is TRBJ2-3, with 7 bases lining up with TRBD1. CDR1 SGHVS and CDR2 FNYEAQ come from the germline V gene. The CDR3 runs 12 residues. V lost 6 bases, J lost 12 bases, and 9 bases stayed unmatched.

The CDR3 nucleotides read TGTGCCACCGAGAGGGGAGCTCGAGAGACCCAGTACTTC. It specifies CATERGARETQYF. V is TRBV28 and J is TRBJ2-5, with D possibly called TRBD1 or TRBD2 (5 bases each). The CDR3 extends over 13 amino acids. Trimming took 10 bases from V and 4 from J, leaving 16 bases between them. In germline, CDR1 is MDHEN, CDR2 SYDVKM.

This chain uses TRBV11-2 with TRBJ2-7; weak D call: TRBD1 (6 bases). The V gene's germline CDR1 is SGHAT and CDR2 FQNNGV. V lost 5 bases, J lost 4 bases, and 18 bases lay in between. This CDR3 comprises 15 residues. The CDR3 DNA reads as TGTGCCAGCAGCGTCTACCCCGGGACACCTTACGAGCAGTACGTC. Translating it yields CASSVYPGTPYEQYV.

J is TRBJ2-5 and V is TRBV6-5; 9 positions agree with TRBD2. V lost 6 bases, J lost 1 base, and 15 bases stayed unmatched. Germline V lookup: CDR1 MNHEY, CDR2 SVGAGI. The CDR3 is made up of 18 amino acids. CDR3 in DNA: TGTGCCAGCAGCCTAAGGTCCTTAGCGGGGGAACCCCAAGAGACCCAGTACTTC. Protein sequence: CASSLRSLAGEPQETQYF.

The chain uses TRBV5-8 and TRBJ1-2, with D uncertain. The CDR3 is 13 amino acids. V shed 4 bases and J shed 2 bases, with 9 bases lying between them. The germline V gene has CDR1 SGHTS and CDR2 YDEGEE. The CDR3 coding sequence is TGTGCCAGCAGCCCCGAATACAACTATGGCTACACCTTC. Its protein product is CASSPEYNYGYTF. The full variable domain, completed using reference TRBV5-8 and TRBJ1-2, is EAGVTQSPTHLIKTRGQQATLRCSPISGHTSVYWYQQALGLGLQFLLWYDEGEERNRGNFPPRFSGRQFPNYSSELNVNALELEDSALYLCASSPEYNYGYTFGSGTRLTVV.

V gene TRBV3-1 combines with J gene TRBJ2-3; unclear D gene. This CDR3 comprises 19 residues. In germline, CDR1 is LGHDT, CDR2 YNNKEL (reference sequence). V was cut by 1 base and J by 1 base, with 21 bases left in between. The CDR3 region is CASSQANLYRNRGTDTQYF. CDR3 sequence (DNA): TGTGCCAGCAGCCAAGCTAACCTCTACCGCAATCGGGGCACAGATACGCAGTATTTT.